This is a list of T cell receptor beta chains from one sample in a study of cytomegalovirus exposure and HLA in healthy donors. Method: immunoSEQ multiplex PCR; TCRdb's copy keeps in-frame clones and lacks some. The sample carries some 120,000 clones, around four fifths recorded once. The specimen sequenced was PBMCs. These TCRs come from a man aged 18 to 29 in good health and CMV-seropositive. Both conserved end residues are part of each CDR3. A D gene is named only where the DNA matches it firmly. Expanded clones are given a class, and other clones once, few, many or no size at all.

>TRBJ2-5|TRBD2|NA|TRBV5-1
TGCGCCAGCAGCTTACTAGCGGGGTCAGAGACCCAGTACTTC
CASSLLAGSETQYF
>TRBJ1-1|NA|NA|TRBV4-1
TGCGCCAGCAGCCAAGTCAGTAACATGAACACTGAAGCTTTCTTT
CASSQVSNMNTEAFF
>TRBJ1-2|NA|NA|TRBV19
TGTGCCAGTAGTATCTACATCACACACAACCGGGACTCCGACTATGGCTACACCTTC
CASSIYITHNRDSDYGYTF
>TRBJ2-1|TRBD1|NA|TRBV4-2
TGTGCCAGCAGCCCGACAGGGACCTCCTACAATGAGCAGTTCTTC
CASSPTGTSYNEQFF
>TRBJ2-1|TRBD1|NA|TRBV7-6
TGTGCCAGCAGCTTAGGCCGTTCCGGGACAGGGAATGAGCAGTTCTTC
CASSLGRSGTGNEQFF
>TRBJ2-1|TRBD1|NA|TRBV2
TGTGCCAGCAGGACAGGGGGATCGAATGAGCAGTTCTTC
CASRTGGSNEQFF
>TRBJ2-4|TRBD2|NA|TRBV28
TGTGCCAGCACCCCGCGGGAGGGCCCTAAAAACATTCAGTACTTC
CASTPREGPKNIQYF
>TRBJ1-1|NA|once|TRBV9
TGTGCCAGCAGCGTAGGGGCAGCCGGCACTGAAGCTTTCTTT
CASSVGAAGTEAFF
>TRBJ1-1|NA|NA|TRBV28
TGTGCCAGCAGTCTCCCGGGGGGGACGGGGAACACTGAAGCTTTCTTT
CASSLPGGTGNTEAFF
>TRBJ1-6|NA|once|TRBV10-2
TGCGCCAGCAGTGTTGAGGGTACCGTTTCCCCCCTCCACTTT
CASSVEGTVSPLHF
>TRBJ1-4|TRBD1|NA|TRBV7-2
TGTGCCAGCAGGGAAGGACAGGGGATAACTAATGAAAAACTGTTTTTT
CASREGQGITNEKLFF
>TRBJ2-7|TRBD2|NA|TRBV4-1
TGCGCCAGCAGCCAAGACGGGGGGTCACTGGCCTACGAGCAGTACTTC
CASSQDGGSLAYEQYF
>TRBJ1-1|NA|NA|TRBV15
TGTGCCACCAGCAGGGGCCCGAAGGCTGAAGCTTTCTTT
CATSRGPKAEAFF
>TRBJ2-4|TRBD1|NA|TRBV28
TGTGCCAGCAGCCCGCCGGCGGGACAGGGCTCGGGGGGCATTCAGTACTTC
CASSPPAGQGSGGIQYF
>TRBJ1-5|NA|NA|TRBV30
TGTGCCTGGAGTACAGGTACCTATCAGCCCCAGCATTTT
CAWSTGTYQPQHF
>TRBJ2-3|NA|NA|TRBV7-3
TGTGCCAGCAGCGTATGGGACTCCACAGATACGCAGTATTTT
CASSVWDSTDTQYF
>TRBJ2-5|TRBD2|NA|TRBV7-6
TGTGCCAGCAGCCCCGGGGGAGGGTCATATGAGACCCAGTACTTC
CASSPGGGSYETQYF
>TRBJ2-7|NA|NA|TRBV29-1
TGCAGCGTTGAGCTGCGGGGCTTAACCTACGAGCAGTACTTC
CSVELRGLTYEQYF
>TRBJ2-5|TRBD1|few|TRBV2
TGTGCCAGCACTGACAGGGGGAGTCAAGAGACCCAGTACTTC
CASTDRGSQETQYF
>TRBJ2-6|NA|NA|TRBV19
TGTGCCAGTAATCGTGCAGGGCCCCGAACTGGGGCCAACGTCCTGACTTTC
CASNRAGPRTGANVLTF
>TRBJ1-4|NA|NA|TRBV10-3
TGTGCCATCAGTGCCTCGGGACAAAGGGCAGGAAAACTGTTTTTT
CAISASGQRAGKLFF
>TRBJ1-3|NA|NA|TRBV30
TGTGCCTGGAGTGCAAGGGGGACTGGAAACACCATATATTTT
CAWSARGTGNTIYF
>TRBJ1-6|NA|NA|TRBV30
TGTGCCTGGAGTGTGTCAGTCAATTCACCCCTCCACTTT
CAWSVSVNSPLHF
>TRBJ1-2|TRBD1|NA|TRBV6-5
TGTGCCACCATTGAGACAGGGGGTATATATGGCTACACCTTC
CATIETGGIYGYTF
>TRBJ2-7|NA|NA|TRBV19
TGTGCCAGTAGTATTAAGCCCGAGCCCCCCTACGAGCAGTACTTC
CASSIKPEPPYEQYF
>TRBJ2-2|NA|NA|TRBV15
TGTGCCACCAGCTACGGAGAGTGGGGCGGTGGCGGGGAGCTGTTTTTT
CATSYGEWGGGGELFF
>TRBJ2-1|NA|NA|TRBV7-3
TGTGCCAGCAGCTTCGGACTGGCGGTTGACAATGAGCAGTTCTTC
CASSFGLAVDNEQFF
>TRBJ1-6|TRBD1|NA|TRBV25-1
TGTGCCAGCGCGGGACAGGGGAATTCACCCCTCCACTTT
CASAGQGNSPLHF
>TRBJ1-1|NA|NA|TRBV6-5
TGTGCCAGCAGTCCAACGGTTCCGAGGGATACTGAAGCTTTCTTT
CASSPTVPRDTEAFF
>TRBJ1-2|NA|NA|TRBV6-6
TGTGCCAGCAGCCCAGAAGGGGCTAACTATGGCTACACCTTC
CASSPEGANYGYTF
>TRBJ1-2|NA|NA|TRBV6-6
TGTGCCAGCAGGCTGGAGATACGCCATGGCTACACCTTC
CASRLEIRHGYTF
>TRBJ1-4|NA|NA|TRBV7-3
TGTGCCAGCAGCTTAAAGCGGAGGTTGGCGGCAACTAATGAAAAACTGTTTTTT
CASSLKRRLAATNEKLFF
>TRBJ1-3|TRBD1|NA|TRBV5-4
TGTGCCAGCAGCCTAGGGACAGGTGCAGGAAACACCATATATTTT
CASSLGTGAGNTIYF
>TRBJ2-5|TRBD1|NA|TRBV6-5
TGTGCCACCAACAGGGGGCGAGAGACCCAGTACTTC
CATNRGRETQYF
>TRBJ2-1|TRBD1|NA|TRBV7-8
TGTGCCAGCAGCCTCCGGGACAGGGGCTACAATGAGCAGTTCTTC
CASSLRDRGYNEQFF
>TRBJ2-1|TRBD1|NA|TRBV30
TGTGCCTGGAGAACCAGGACAGGGGTCGAGCAGTTCTTC
CAWRTRTGVEQFF
>TRBJ2-5|TRBD1|NA|TRBV5-1
TGCGCCAGCAGCTTGGTCGTAGGGGACAGCCAGTACTTC
CASSLVVGDSQYF
>TRBJ2-7|NA|NA|TRBV29-1
TGCAGCGTTGCAGGGTTATTGGGCGAGCAGTACTTC
CSVAGLLGEQYF
>TRBJ1-1|TRBD1|NA|TRBV19
TGTGCCAGTACCATGGGACAGGGGAATGTTGAAGCTTTCTTT
CASTMGQGNVEAFF
>TRBJ2-4|TRBD1|NA|TRBV27
TGTGCCAGCAGTTTTGGGGCCGGGACAGAAAACATTCAGTACTTC
CASSFGAGTENIQYF
>TRBJ2-1|TRBD1|NA|TRBV7-9
TGTGCCAGCACAGGGGGCAATGAGCAGTTCTTC
CASTGGNEQFF
>TRBJ2-2|TRBD1|NA|TRBV5-1
TGCGCCAGCAGCAAGGACAGGGGCACCGGGGAGCTGTTTTTT
CASSKDRGTGELFF
>TRBJ2-1|TRBD1|NA|TRBV11-2
TGTGCCAGCAGTTGGGACAGGGGGAAGTCCTACAATGAGCAGTTCTTC
CASSWDRGKSYNEQFF
>TRBJ2-7|TRBD1|NA|TRBV10-3
TGTGCCATCAGTGGCCCGGGACAGGGTGATAACGAGCAGTACTTC
CAISGPGQGDNEQYF
>TRBJ1-2|NA|NA|TRBV5-1
TGCGCCAGCAGCTTGTCTCAGGCAGTCTATGGCCACACCTTC
CASSLSQAVYGHTF
>TRBJ1-2|TRBD1|NA|TRBV27
TGTGCCAGCAGTTCAGGACAGGGGGCGACGGGGTATGGCTACACCTTC
CASSSGQGATGYGYTF
>TRBJ2-1|NA|once|TRBV28
TGTGCCAGCAGTTTCTCGGATGAGGGTAGCTCCTACAATGAGCAGTTCTTC
CASSFSDEGSSYNEQFF
>TRBJ1-1|TRBD1|NA|TRBV19
TGTGCCAGTAGTATGGGAGAACAGGGGCCGTTGTACACTGAAGCTTTCTTT
CASSMGEQGPLYTEAFF
>TRBJ1-1|NA|NA|TRBV27
TGTGCCAGCAGTCCTACTGGGGGGTTGAACACTGAAGCTTTCTTT
CASSPTGGLNTEAFF
>TRBJ2-1|TRBD2|NA|TRBV19
TGTGCCAGTAGTATTCAGAGCGGGGGGTACAATGAGCAGTTCTTC
CASSIQSGGYNEQFF
>TRBJ2-2|TRBD2|NA|TRBV5-4
TGTGCCAGCAGCACGACTAGCTTCACCGGGGAGCTGTTTTTT
CASSTTSFTGELFF